The next 10 T cell receptor beta chains were all read from a single sample in a study of cytomegalovirus exposure and HLA in healthy donors. The PCR was carried out with 60 Vbeta primers and 13 Jbeta primers. Using immunoSEQ multiplex PCR, the repertoire was profiled, and TCRdb retains in-frame clones only, with some absent. Of about 160,000 clones in the sample, approximately 78% were seen once. The material sequenced was PBMCs. Receptor source: a young woman in good health and CMV-seropositive.

The rearrangement links TRBV7-9 to TRBJ2-7; D gene unclear. CDR1 is SEHNR and CDR2 is FQNEAQ in the germline V gene (reference sequence). Trimming removed 5 bases from V and 4 bases from J, with 9 bases in between. The CDR3 consists of 12 residues. The CDR3 DNA sequence: TGTGCCAGCAGCCACACCTTATACGAGCAGTACTTC. This sequence encodes CASSHTLYEQYF.

V gene TRBV25-1 combines with J gene TRBJ1-2; D gene unclear. The CDR3 totals 14 residues. The germline gives CDR1 MGHDK, CDR2 SYGVNS. The V and J ends lost 5 bases and 0 bases respectively, with 10 bases between them. CDR3 sequence (DNA): TGTGCCAGCAGTCCGCCAGAACCTAACTATGGCTACACCTTC. Encoded protein: CASSPPEPNYGYTF.

The chain recombines TRBV5-1 with TRBJ2-7, with 13 bases that match TRBD2. In germline, CDR1 is SGHRS, CDR2 YFSETQ. V trimming: 0 bases; J trimming: 6 bases; junction bases outside the gene matches: 9. This CDR3 region has 17 residues. CDR3 residues: CASSLVMTSGGISEQYF. In DNA, the CDR3 is TGCGCCAGCAGCTTGGTTATGACTAGCGGGGGGATCTCCGAGCAGTACTTC.

The chain combines TRBV15 with TRBJ2-7; D may be TRBD1 (5 bases). In germline, CDR1 is LNHNV, CDR2 YYDKDF (reference sequence). The V end was cut by 5 bases, the J end by 6 bases, with 11 bases between. The CDR3 has 12 amino acids. The CDR3 DNA sequence: TGTGCCACCAGCGATTACAGGACCGAGCAGTACTTC. Translating gives CATSDYRTEQYF. The variable domain in full, with the rest retrieved from reference TRBV15 and TRBJ2-7, is DAMVIQNPRYQVTQFGKPVTLSCSQTLNHNVMYWYQQKSSQAPKLLFHYYDKDFNNEADTPDNFQSRRPNTSFCFLDIRSPGLGDTAMYLCATSDYRTEQYFGPGTRLTVT.

DNA of the CDR3: TGTGCCAGCACCCTAAGGCCGGGGGATGAGCAGTTCTTC. This codes for CASTLRPGDEQFF. The rearrangement links TRBV4-2 to TRBJ2-1, with D possibly matching TRBD2 (6 bases). V shed 7 bases and J shed 8 bases, with 15 bases lying between them. CDR1 and CDR2 (germline): LGHNA, YNFKEQ. This CDR3 contains 13 residues.

This chain uses TRBV18 with TRBJ1-1; 8 nucleotides match TRBD1. CDR1 is KGHSH, CDR2 LQKENI, per germline. V dropped 1 base and J dropped 5; count of bases not matched to a gene: 6. This CDR3 is built from 15 residues. The CDR3 DNA reads as TGTGCCAGCTCACCACTTGGGACAGGTTTGACTGAAGCTTTCTTT. Translating gives CASSPLGTGLTEAFF. Using reference TRBV18 and TRBJ1-1 for the parts outside the CDR3, the full variable domain is NAGVMQNPRHLVRRRGQEARLRCSPMKGHSHVYWYRQLPEEGLKFMVYLQKENIIDESGMPKERFSAEFPKEGPSILRIQQVVRGDSAAYFCASSPLGTGLTEAFFGQGTRLTVV.

This chain joins TRBV15 and TRBJ2-7, with 9 bases identical to TRBD1. The ends lost 4 bases at V and 2 bases at J; junction bases unmatched: 33. Germline V CDR1 and CDR2: LNHNV, YYDKDF (reference sequence). This CDR3 is built from 24 residues. The DNA of the CDR3 is TGTGCCACCAGCATAACCCGGGACAGGGAATCTCCGTCCCATGCCCCGGGCTGGGCCTACGAGCAGTACTTC. Encoded protein: CATSITRDRESPSHAPGWAYEQYF. The full variable domain, its missing parts supplied by reference TRBV15 and TRBJ2-7, is DAMVIQNPRYQVTQFGKPVTLSCSQTLNHNVMYWYQQKSSQAPKLLFHYYDKDFNNEADTPDNFQSRRPNTSFCFLDIRSPGLGDTAMYLCATSITRDRESPSHAPGWAYEQYFGPGTRLTVT.

The V gene is TRBV18, the J gene TRBJ2-5; no definite D call. Trimming shortened V by 3 bases and J by 5 bases, and 10 bases separated the two germline ends. The CDR3 totals 13 residues. Germline V gene lookup returns CDR1 KGHSH and CDR2 LQKENI. CDR3 nucleotides: TGTGCCAGCTCACCCCTTAACGGTGAGACCCAGTACTTC. Translated: CASSPLNGETQYF.

The rearrangement links TRBV19 to TRBJ2-2, with 8 bases identical to TRBD1. The CDR3 loop spans 15 amino acids. Trimming cost V 4 bases and J 6 bases; bases outside gene matches: 7. Germline CDR1 and CDR2: LNHDA and SQIVND (reference sequence). The CDR3 sequence is CASSTLGQGPGELFF. CDR3 coding DNA: TGTGCCAGTAGTACCCTCGGACAGGGACCCGGGGAGCTGTTTTTT.

This sequence joins TRBV30 and TRBJ1-1; D is possibly TRBD1 (6 bases). CDR1 and CDR2 (germline): GTSNPN, SVGIG (reference sequence). CDR3 length: 13 residues. With 2 bases removed from V and 3 bases from J, the gap between germline ends came to 10 bases. CDR3 DNA sequence: TGTGCCTGGAGTCGGGGGGCCTACACTGAAGCTTTCTTT. Translated, it gives CAWSRGAYTEAFF.